This T cell receptor beta chain was identified in a study of CD8+ T cells in alopecia areata. On this clone: Its target is unknown.

Germline loops: CDR1 SNHLY, CDR2 FYNNEI. Trimming removed 4 bases at V and 0 bases at J, with 6 bases between. This CDR3 spans 13 amino acids. Investigators isolated RNA and reverse transcribed it into cDNA to act as the sequencing template. Assay used: immunoSEQ multiplex PCR; TCRdb lists only in-frame clones, some missing. This table has 200,000 to 250,000 clones, around 65% appearing once. Treatment in this sample: oral pan-JAK inhibitor, 5-10 mg twice daily. Study-wide results and caveats: Normal skin's resident alphabeta T cells are sequenced alongside lesional scalp T cells.

The source was CD4+ T cells sorted from blood, collected at week 4, from a patient treated with tofacitinib. The chain is built from TRBV2 and TRBJ2-5; D gene ambiguous. The origin of this receptor is a human donor with alopecia areata. CDR3 protein: CASSAENQETQYF. DNA for the CDR3: TGTGCCAGCAGTGCCGAAAACCAAGAGACCCAGTACTTC.